Given below is one TCR beta chain in context. The data derive from a study of blood T cell repertoires in COVID-19. Study summary: Italy, Spain and the United States were the sources of the convalescent and acute COVID-19 samples. PBMCs, B-cell-depleted T cells, or T cells provided the cDNA or gDNA that made up the material.

Germline V lookup: CDR1 GTSNPN, CDR2 SVGIG (reference sequence). CDR3 length: 16 amino acids. V was trimmed by 2 bases and J by 4 bases, leaving 18 bases between them. For recovered donors of Cohort 3, there were two negative PCRs, clearance, or symptom resolution. In the original analysis: For nucleated cells, counts were estimated from reference gene primer amplification. This table comes from immunoSEQ multiplex PCR, and its TCRdb copy is limited to in-frame clones, with some not included. D and trimming come from the DNA, and the V and J calls and clone size come from that table. The table lists a few hundred thousand clones, about 87% of them singletons, with approximately 1.5% in the top ten.

The J gene is TRBJ1-5, the V gene TRBV30; maybe TRBD1 (5 bases). This sequence originates from a woman in her forties or fifties who had recovered from COVID-19. Sequencing used PBMCs or T cells enriched from blood (not recorded which). The CDR3 protein is CAWSPNLGVANQPQHF. The CDR3 DNA is TGTGCCTGGAGTCCCAACTTAGGGGTTGCGAATCAGCCCCAGCATTTT. Based on the CDR3 plus reference TRBV30 and TRBJ1-5, the full variable domain is SQTIHQWPATLVQPVGSPLSLECTVEGTSNPNLYWYRQAAGRGLQLLFYSVGIGQISSEVPQNLSASRPQDRQFILSSKKLLLSDSGFYLCAWSPNLGVANQPQHFGDGTRLSIL.